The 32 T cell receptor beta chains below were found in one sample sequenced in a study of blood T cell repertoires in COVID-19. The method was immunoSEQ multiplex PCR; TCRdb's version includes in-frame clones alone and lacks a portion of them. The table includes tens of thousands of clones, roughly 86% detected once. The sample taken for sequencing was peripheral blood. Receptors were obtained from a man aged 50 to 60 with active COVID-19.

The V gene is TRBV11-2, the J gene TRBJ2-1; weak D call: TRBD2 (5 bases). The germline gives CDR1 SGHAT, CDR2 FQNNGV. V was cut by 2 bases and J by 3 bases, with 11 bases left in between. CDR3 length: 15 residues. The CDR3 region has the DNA TGTGCCAGCAGCTTACCGGCGGGTATCTACAATGAGCAGTTCTTC. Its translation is CASSLPAGIYNEQFF.

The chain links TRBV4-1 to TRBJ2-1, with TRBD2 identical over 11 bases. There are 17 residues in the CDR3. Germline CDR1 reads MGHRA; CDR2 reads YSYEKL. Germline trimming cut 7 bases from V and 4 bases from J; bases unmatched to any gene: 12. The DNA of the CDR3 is TGCGCCAGCACCCAGAGAGAAGGGACTAGCGGATACAATGAGCAGTTCTTC. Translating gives CASTQREGTSGYNEQFF.

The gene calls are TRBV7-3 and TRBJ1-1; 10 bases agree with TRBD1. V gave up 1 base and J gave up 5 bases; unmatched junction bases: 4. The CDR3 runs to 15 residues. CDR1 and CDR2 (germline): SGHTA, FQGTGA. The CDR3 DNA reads TGTGCCAGCAGCTTAATGGGACAGGGGAGTACTGAAGCTTTCTTT. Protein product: CASSLMGQGSTEAFF. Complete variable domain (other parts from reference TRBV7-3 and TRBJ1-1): GAGVSQTPSNKVTEKGKYVELRCDPISGHTALYWYRQSLGQGPEFLIYFQGTGAADDSGLPNDRFFAVRPEGSVSTLKIQRTERGDSAVYLCASSLMGQGSTEAFFGQGTRLTVV.

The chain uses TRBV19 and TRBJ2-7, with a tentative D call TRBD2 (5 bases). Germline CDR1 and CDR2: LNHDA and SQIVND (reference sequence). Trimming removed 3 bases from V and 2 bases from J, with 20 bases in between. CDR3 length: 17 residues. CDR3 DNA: TGTGCCAGTAGTATTGGTGGCCCAAGGACTGGGGCCTACGAGCAGTACTTC. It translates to CASSIGGPRTGAYEQYF.

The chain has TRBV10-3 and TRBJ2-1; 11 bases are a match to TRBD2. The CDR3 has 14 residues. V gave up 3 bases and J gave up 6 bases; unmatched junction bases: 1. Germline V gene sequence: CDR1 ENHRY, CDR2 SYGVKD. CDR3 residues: CAISELAGVNEQFF. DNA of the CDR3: TGTGCCATCAGTGAACTAGCGGGGGTCAATGAGCAGTTCTTC.

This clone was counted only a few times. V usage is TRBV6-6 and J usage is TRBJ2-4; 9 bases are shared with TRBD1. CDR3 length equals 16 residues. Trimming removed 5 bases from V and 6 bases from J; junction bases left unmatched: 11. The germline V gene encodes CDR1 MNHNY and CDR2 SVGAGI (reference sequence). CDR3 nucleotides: TGTGCCAGCAGTATGAACAGGGGGCGAGAAGGAAACATTCAGTACTTC. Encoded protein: CASSMNRGREGNIQYF.

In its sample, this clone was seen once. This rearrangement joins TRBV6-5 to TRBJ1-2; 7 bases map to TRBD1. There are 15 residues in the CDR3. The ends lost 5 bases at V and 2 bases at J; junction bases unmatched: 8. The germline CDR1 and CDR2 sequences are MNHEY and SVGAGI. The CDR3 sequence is CASSTRDRGNYGYTF. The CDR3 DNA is TGTGCCAGCAGTACCCGGGACAGAGGGAACTATGGCTACACCTTC.

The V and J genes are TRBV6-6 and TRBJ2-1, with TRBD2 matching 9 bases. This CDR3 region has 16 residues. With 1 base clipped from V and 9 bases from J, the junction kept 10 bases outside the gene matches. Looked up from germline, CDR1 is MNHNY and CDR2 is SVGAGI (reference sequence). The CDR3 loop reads CASSYYPSGGIGEQFF. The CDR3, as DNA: TGTGCCAGCAGTTACTACCCCAGCGGGGGGATAGGTGAGCAGTTCTTC.

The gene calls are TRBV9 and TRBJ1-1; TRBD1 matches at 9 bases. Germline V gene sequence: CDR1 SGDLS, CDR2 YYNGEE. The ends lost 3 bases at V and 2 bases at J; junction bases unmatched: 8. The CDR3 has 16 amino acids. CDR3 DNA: TGTGCCAGCAGCGCCCCCGTGGGACAGGGCAACACTGAAGCTTTCTTT. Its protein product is CASSAPVGQGNTEAFF.

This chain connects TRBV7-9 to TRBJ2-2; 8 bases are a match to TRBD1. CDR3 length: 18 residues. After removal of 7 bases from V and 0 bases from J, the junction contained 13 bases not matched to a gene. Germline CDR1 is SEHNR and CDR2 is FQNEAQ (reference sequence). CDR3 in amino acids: CASNPQRDRRTNTGELFF. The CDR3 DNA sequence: TGTGCCAGCAACCCCCAGAGGGACAGGAGAACGAACACCGGGGAGCTGTTTTTT.

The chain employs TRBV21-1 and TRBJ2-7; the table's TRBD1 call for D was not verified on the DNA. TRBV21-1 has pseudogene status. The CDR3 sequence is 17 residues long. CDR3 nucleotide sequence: TGTGCCAGCAGCCCCTGGTGGGGGGAGACAGGGCCCGACGAGCAGTACGTC. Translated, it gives CASSPWWGETGPDEQYV.

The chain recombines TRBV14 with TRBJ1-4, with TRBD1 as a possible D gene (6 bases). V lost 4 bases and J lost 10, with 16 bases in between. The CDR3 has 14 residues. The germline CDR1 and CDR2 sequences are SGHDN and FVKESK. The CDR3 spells CASSPGVPGGKLFF. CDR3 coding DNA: TGTGCCAGCAGCCCAGGGGTCCCGGGGGGAAAACTGTTTTTT.

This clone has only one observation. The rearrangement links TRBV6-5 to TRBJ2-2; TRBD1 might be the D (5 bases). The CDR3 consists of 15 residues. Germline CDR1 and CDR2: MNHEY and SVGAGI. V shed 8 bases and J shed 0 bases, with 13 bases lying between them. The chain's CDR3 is CASGRTGANTGELFF. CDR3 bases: TGTGCCAGCGGTCGTACAGGCGCGAACACCGGGGAGCTGTTTTTT.

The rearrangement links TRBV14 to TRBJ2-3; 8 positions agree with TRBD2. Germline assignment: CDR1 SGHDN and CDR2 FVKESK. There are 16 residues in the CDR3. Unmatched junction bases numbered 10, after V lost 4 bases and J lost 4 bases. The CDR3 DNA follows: TGTGCCAGCAGCCCCCCGACGGGAGGGCCGTCAGATACGCAGTATTTT. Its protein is CASSPPTGGPSDTQYF.

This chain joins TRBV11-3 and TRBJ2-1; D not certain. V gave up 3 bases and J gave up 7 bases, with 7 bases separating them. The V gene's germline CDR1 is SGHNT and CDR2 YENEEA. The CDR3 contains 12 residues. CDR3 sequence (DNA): TGTGCCAGCAGCTTTTATGTAAATGAGCAGTTCTTC. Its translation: CASSFYVNEQFF.

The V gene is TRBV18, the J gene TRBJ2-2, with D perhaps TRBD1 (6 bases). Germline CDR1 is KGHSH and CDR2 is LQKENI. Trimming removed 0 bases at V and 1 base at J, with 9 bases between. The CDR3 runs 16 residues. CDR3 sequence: CASSPPKTGNTGELFF. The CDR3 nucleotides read TGTGCCAGCTCACCACCTAAGACAGGGAACACCGGGGAGCTGTTTTTT.

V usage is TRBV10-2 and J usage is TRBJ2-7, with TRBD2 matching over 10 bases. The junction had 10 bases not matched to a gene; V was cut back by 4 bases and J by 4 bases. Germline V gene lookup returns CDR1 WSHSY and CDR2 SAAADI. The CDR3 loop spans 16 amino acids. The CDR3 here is CASSAKLGLALYEQYF. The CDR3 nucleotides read TGCGCCAGCAGTGCAAAACTGGGACTAGCGTTATACGAGCAGTACTTC.

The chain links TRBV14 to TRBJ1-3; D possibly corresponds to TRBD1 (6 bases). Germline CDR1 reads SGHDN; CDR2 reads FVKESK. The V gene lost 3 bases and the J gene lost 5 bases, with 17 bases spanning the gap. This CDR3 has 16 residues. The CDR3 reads CASSQLQGGKRNTIYF. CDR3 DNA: TGTGCCAGCAGCCAGTTACAGGGAGGGAAACGAAACACCATATATTTT. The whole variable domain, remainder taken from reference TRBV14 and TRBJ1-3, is EAGVTQFPSHSVIEKGQTVTLRCDPISGHDNLYWYRRVMGKEIKFLLHFVKESKQDESGMPNNRFLAERTGGTYSTLKVQPAELEDSGVYFCASSQLQGGKRNTIYFGEGSWLTVV.

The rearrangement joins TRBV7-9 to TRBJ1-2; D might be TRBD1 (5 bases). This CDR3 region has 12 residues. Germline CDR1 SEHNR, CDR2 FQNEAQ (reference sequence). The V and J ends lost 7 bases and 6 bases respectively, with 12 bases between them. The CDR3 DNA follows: TGTGCCAGCAATCTCCCGGGGGATGGCTACACCTTC. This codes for CASNLPGDGYTF.

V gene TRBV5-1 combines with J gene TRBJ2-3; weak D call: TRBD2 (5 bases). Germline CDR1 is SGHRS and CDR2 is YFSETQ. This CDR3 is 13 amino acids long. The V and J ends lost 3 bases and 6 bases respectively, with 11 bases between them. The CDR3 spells CASSWVLGDTQYF. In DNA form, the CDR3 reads TGCGCCAGCAGCTGGGTACTAGGGGATACGCAGTATTTT.

This CDR3 is CAISREVGEAFF. The CDR3 nucleotides are TGTGCCATCAGCCGCGAGGTGGGTGAAGCTTTCTTT. The chain carries TRBV10-3 and TRBJ1-1; D unclear. This CDR3 is built from 12 residues. Trimming took 6 bases from V and 7 from J, leaving 12 bases between them. CDR1 is ENHRY, CDR2 SYGVKD, per germline.

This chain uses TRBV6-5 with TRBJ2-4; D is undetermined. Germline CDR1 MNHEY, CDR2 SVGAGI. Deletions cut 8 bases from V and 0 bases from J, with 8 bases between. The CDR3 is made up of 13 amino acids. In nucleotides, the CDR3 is TGTGCCAGCCAACTTATAGCCAAAAACATTCAGTACTTC. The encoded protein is CASQLIAKNIQYF.

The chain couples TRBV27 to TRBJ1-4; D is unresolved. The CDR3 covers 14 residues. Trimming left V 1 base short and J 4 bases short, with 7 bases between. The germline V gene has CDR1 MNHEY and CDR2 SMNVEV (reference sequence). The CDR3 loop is CASSLYAGNEKLFF. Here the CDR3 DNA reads TGTGCCAGCAGTTTATATGCCGGTAATGAAAAACTGTTTTTT.

CDR3: CAISPSGYTGELFF. In DNA form, the CDR3 reads TGTGCCATCAGTCCCAGCGGTTACACCGGGGAGCTGTTTTTT. The V and J genes are TRBV10-3 and TRBJ2-2; the D gene is possibly TRBD2 (5 bases). The V gene's germline CDR1 is ENHRY and CDR2 SYGVKD. The V and J ends lost 5 bases and 3 bases respectively, with 10 bases between them. CDR3 length: 14 residues.

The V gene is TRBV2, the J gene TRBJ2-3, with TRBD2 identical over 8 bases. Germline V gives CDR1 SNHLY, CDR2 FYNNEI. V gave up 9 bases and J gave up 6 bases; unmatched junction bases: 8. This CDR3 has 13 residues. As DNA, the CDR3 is TGTGCCAGGCAAGCGGGAGTCGGCGATACGCAGTATTTT. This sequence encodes CARQAGVGDTQYF.

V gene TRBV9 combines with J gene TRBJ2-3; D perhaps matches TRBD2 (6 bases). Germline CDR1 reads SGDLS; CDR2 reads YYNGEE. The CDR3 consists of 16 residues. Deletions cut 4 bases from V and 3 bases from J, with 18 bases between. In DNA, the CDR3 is TGTGCCAGCAGCCCCCGGCAGGGAGGTGGGACAGATACGCAGTATTTT. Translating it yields CASSPRQGGGTDTQYF.

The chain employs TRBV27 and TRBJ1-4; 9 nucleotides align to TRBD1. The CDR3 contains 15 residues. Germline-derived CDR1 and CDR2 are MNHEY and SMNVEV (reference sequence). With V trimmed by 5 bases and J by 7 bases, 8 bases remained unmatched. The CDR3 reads CASSPRDRVTEKLFF. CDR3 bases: TGTGCCAGCAGTCCAAGGGACAGGGTAACTGAAAAACTGTTTTTT.

The CDR3 is CASSRGRGSDTDTQYF. DNA of the CDR3: TGTGCCAGCAGCAGAGGCAGGGGGAGTGACACAGATACGCAGTATTTT. The chain recombines TRBV9 with TRBJ2-3; TRBD1 matches 7 bases. The germline gives CDR1 SGDLS, CDR2 YYNGEE. The CDR3 has 16 residues. J gave up 2 bases and V 4 bases, and 10 bases lay outside the gene matches.

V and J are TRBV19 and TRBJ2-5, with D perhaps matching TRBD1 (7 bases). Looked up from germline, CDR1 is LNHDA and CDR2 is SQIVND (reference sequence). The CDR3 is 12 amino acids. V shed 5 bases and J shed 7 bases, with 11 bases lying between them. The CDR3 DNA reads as TGTGCCAGTAGTGTGCAGGGGGGGACCCAGTACTTC. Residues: CASSVQGGTQYF.

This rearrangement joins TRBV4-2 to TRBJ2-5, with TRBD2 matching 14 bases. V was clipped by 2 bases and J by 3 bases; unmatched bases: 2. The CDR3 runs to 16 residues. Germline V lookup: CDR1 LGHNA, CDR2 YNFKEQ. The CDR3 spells CASSQPGLAGEETQYF. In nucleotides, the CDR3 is TGTGCCAGCAGCCAACCGGGACTAGCGGGGGAAGAGACCCAGTACTTC.

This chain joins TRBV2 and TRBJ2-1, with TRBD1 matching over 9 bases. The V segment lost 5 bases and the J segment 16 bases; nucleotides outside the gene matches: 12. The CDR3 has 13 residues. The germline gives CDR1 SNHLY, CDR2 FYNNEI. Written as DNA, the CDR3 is TGTGCCAGCAGTCCAGGGACAGGGAGGCTGCAATTCTTC. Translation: CASSPGTGRLQFF.

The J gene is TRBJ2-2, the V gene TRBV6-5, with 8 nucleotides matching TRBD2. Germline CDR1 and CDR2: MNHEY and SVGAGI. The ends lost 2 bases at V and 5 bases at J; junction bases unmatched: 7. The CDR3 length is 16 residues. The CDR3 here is CASSYGREGRTGELFF. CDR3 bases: TGTGCCAGCAGTTACGGTCGGGAGGGCCGGACCGGGGAGCTGTTTTTT.